This T cell receptor beta chain was documented in a study of T cells expressing NK-cell markers. Study context: HCMV seropositivity marked seven of the eight sequenced donors; one was seronegative.

Germline CDR1 is MNHNS and CDR2 is SASEGT. This CDR3 region has 14 residues. Following a re-call of the 5' RACE reads, TCRdb has one entry per CDR3 protein and lacks DNA. The sample holds roughly 390,000 distinct CDR3 sequences. This receptor was obtained from a man aged 18 to 69 in good health. Source material: blood T cells: a sorted CD56 or NKG2C T cell subset, CD4+ or CD8+ T cells, or bulk PBMC T cells (not recorded which). The rearrangement joins TRBV6-1 to TRBJ2-3; the D call from TCRdb, TRBD1, cannot be confirmed without DNA. CDR3 protein: CASSKRDRSDTQYF.